This TCR beta chain was documented in a study of shared clonotypes between healthy human individuals. Remarks on this clone: Antigen unknown.

Whole-study findings and limits: Rarefaction showed sorted-subset sequencing was incomplete despite large depth. Some clonotypes were shared by all four sorted-subset donors, while others were not shared. The non-shared ones had lower generation probabilities than the shared ones.

CD4+ cells yielded CD45RA+ naive and CD45RA-negative memory subsets. The repertoire was sequenced with immunoSEQ multiplex PCR; TCRdb's copy has only in-frame clones and lacks some. The table has over 950,000 clones, 60% to 80% seen once; the top ten hold almost 0.9%. The CDR3 extends over 17 amino acids. V shed 4 bases and J shed 4 bases, with 20 bases lying between them. In germline, CDR1 is MDHEN, CDR2 SYDVKM. The V call is TRBV28, the J call TRBJ1-5; no definite D call. The sequenced sample was memory CD4+ T cells from PBMCs. Specified subset: CD45RA-negative fraction. The sequence was collected from a man aged 18 to 30 in good health. Some clones in this sample may be carry-over from other donors' samples. CDR3 DNA sequence: TGTGCCAGCAGTTCTATCCTCCGGACGGCGGATAATCAGCCCCAGCATTTT. This gives the protein CASSSILRTADNQPQHF.